A selection of T cell receptor beta chains follows, all from one sample in a study of PD-L1 blockade in urothelial cancer. Some clones are missing from TCRdb's copy, which holds only in-frame ones; the method was immunoSEQ multiplex PCR. The data contain around 45,000 clones, approximately 88% of them singletons. Sequencing was performed on PBMCs, taken around atezolizumab (anti-PD-L1) treatment. These receptors all stem from an elderly man with urothelial cancer. Both conserved end residues are part of each CDR3. Each record gives: J gene, clone size, D gene, V gene, CDR3 protein, CDR3 DNA. A D gene is named only where the DNA matches it firmly. Size tells how often a clone was seen (once, few, many) or the class of an expanded clone, and some rows leave it out.

J: TRBJ2-7
size: once
D: TRBD2
V: TRBV9
CDR3: CASSVGVSGMGEQYF
DNA: TGTGCCAGCAGCGTAGGAGTTAGCGGGATGGGAGAGCAGTACTTC

J: TRBJ2-1
size: .
D: TRBD2
V: TRBV19
CDR3: CASSIQAGGYNEQFF
DNA: TGTGCCAGTAGTATACAAGCGGGGGGGTACAATGAGCAGTTCTTC

J: TRBJ2-7
size: .
D: .
V: TRBV21-1
CDR3: CASSKRGLAGGGSYEQYF
DNA: TGTGCCAGCAGCAAACGGGGACTAGCGGGAGGGGGGTCCTACGAGCAGTACTTC

J: TRBJ2-4
size: .
D: .
V: TRBV27
CDR3: CASSPYLAKNIQYF
DNA: TGTGCCAGCAGTCCCTACTTAGCCAAAAACATTCAGTACTTC

J: TRBJ1-2
size: .
D: .
V: TRBV30
CDR3: CAWSKLGGAGYTF
DNA: TGTGCCTGGAGTAAGCTCGGGGGGGCCGGCTACACCTTC

J: TRBJ2-1
size: .
D: TRBD1
V: TRBV5-1
CDR3: CASSPGTGFSYNEQFF
DNA: TGCGCCAGCAGCCCAGGGACAGGCTTCTCCTACAATGAGCAGTTCTTC

J: TRBJ1-1
size: .
D: .
V: TRBV4-2
CDR3: CASSQAGNTEAFF
DNA: TGTGCCAGCAGCCAAGCAGGGAACACTGAAGCTTTCTTT

J: TRBJ2-2
size: .
D: TRBD2
V: TRBV28
CDR3: CASTPRTSGRGINTGELFF
DNA: TGTGCCAGCACTCCCCGGACTAGCGGGAGGGGTATAAACACCGGGGAGCTGTTTTTT

J: TRBJ2-3
size: .
D: .
V: TRBV5-4
CDR3: CASTSISQDTQYF
DNA: TGTGCCAGCACCTCTATCTCGCAAGATACGCAGTATTTT

J: TRBJ2-7
size: .
D: TRBD2
V: TRBV7-2
CDR3: CASSLVLSGWSSYEQYF
DNA: TGTGCCAGCAGCTTAGTTCTTAGCGGGTGGAGCTCCTACGAGCAGTACTTC

J: TRBJ1-5
size: .
D: TRBD1
V: TRBV6-1
CDR3: CASSPTGGVNQPQHF
DNA: TGTGCCAGCAGTCCGACAGGGGGCGTAAACCAGCCCCAGCATTTT

J: TRBJ2-7
size: .
D: TRBD1
V: TRBV5-5
CDR3: CASSLDRGRNEQYF
DNA: TGTGCCAGCAGCTTGGACAGGGGAAGAAACGAGCAGTACTTC

J: TRBJ2-7
size: .
D: .
V: TRBV18
CDR3: CASSPARDYEQYF
DNA: TGTGCCAGCTCACCAGCGAGAGACTACGAGCAGTACTTC

J: TRBJ1-4
size: .
D: .
V: TRBV7-2
CDR3: CASSLRGAKEKLFF
DNA: TGTGCCAGCAGCTTACGGGGGGCAAAAGAAAAACTGTTTTTT

J: TRBJ1-1
size: .
D: .
V: TRBV4-1
CDR3: CASSRGVDRSSNTEAFF
DNA: TGCGCCAGCAGCCGAGGGGTCGACAGGAGTTCGAACACTGAAGCTTTCTTT

J: TRBJ2-1
size: .
D: TRBD2
V: TRBV27
CDR3: CASSLGGLWLAGGEQFF
DNA: TGTGCCAGCAGTTTAGGGGGCCTGTGGCTAGCGGGAGGTGAGCAGTTCTTC

J: TRBJ1-5
size: .
D: .
V: TRBV10-3
CDR3: CAISPAGGSNQPQHF
DNA: TGTGCCATCAGCCCCGCCGGGGGTAGCAATCAGCCCCAGCATTTT

J: TRBJ2-1
size: .
D: .
V: TRBV7-2
CDR3: CASSHPGTKVFF
DNA: TGTGCCAGCAGCCATCCCGGGACAAAGGTGTTCTTC

J: TRBJ2-5
size: few
D: TRBD2
V: TRBV25-1
CDR3: CASSEASGRALETQYF
DNA: TGTGCCAGCAGTGAAGCGAGCGGGAGGGCCTTGGAGACCCAGTACTTC

J: TRBJ2-7
size: .
D: .
V: TRBV11-3
CDR3: CASSPGGSYEQYF
DNA: TGTGCCAGCAGCCCCGGAGGTTCCTACGAGCAGTACTTC

J: TRBJ2-3
size: .
D: TRBD2
V: TRBV7-9
CDR3: CASSLRLAGSVKDTQYF
DNA: TGTGCCAGCAGCCTCCGACTAGCGGGATCTGTTAAGGATACGCAGTATTTT

J: TRBJ2-7
size: .
D: TRBD2
V: TRBV14
CDR3: CASSQEASGVREQYF
DNA: TGTGCCAGCAGCCAAGAGGCTAGCGGGGTTCGCGAGCAGTACTTC

J: TRBJ2-5
size: .
D: .
V: TRBV6-6
CDR3: CASSSQETQYF
DNA: TGTGCCAGCAGTTCACAAGAGACCCAGTACTTC

J: TRBJ2-1
size: once
D: TRBD2
V: TRBV30
CDR3: CAWSDDGTSGNNEQFF
DNA: TGTGCCTGGAGCGACGACGGGACTAGCGGGAACAATGAGCAGTTCTTC

J: TRBJ2-7
size: .
D: .
V: TRBV6-5
CDR3: CASSRDRQSSYEQYF
DNA: TGTGCCAGCAGTAGAGACAGGCAATCCTCCTACGAGCAGTACTTC

J: TRBJ2-1
size: few
D: .
V: TRBV2
CDR3: CASKRDTENEQFF
DNA: TGTGCCAGCAAACGGGATACTGAAAATGAGCAGTTCTTC

J: TRBJ1-2
size: few
D: TRBD1
V: TRBV9
CDR3: CASSLDRGRGYTF
DNA: TGTGCCAGCAGCCTGGACAGGGGGCGAGGCTACACCTTC

J: TRBJ2-3
size: once
D: TRBD1
V: TRBV27
CDR3: CASSRSDRRTQYF
DNA: TGTGCCAGCAGTAGATCGGACAGGAGAACGCAGTATTTT

J: TRBJ1-5
size: .
D: .
V: TRBV10-3
CDR3: CASSAQGDPQPQHF
DNA: TGTGCCTCCTCCGCGCAGGGCGATCCTCAGCCCCAGCATTTT

J: TRBJ2-3
size: .
D: TRBD2
V: TRBV10-3
CDR3: CAIGGLAGGQDTQYF
DNA: TGTGCCATCGGGGGACTAGCGGGAGGGCAAGATACGCAGTATTTT

J: TRBJ2-7
size: .
D: .
V: TRBV2
CDR3: CASRVGVGEQYF
DNA: TGTGCCAGCCGCGTGGGAGTCGGCGAGCAGTACTTC

J: TRBJ2-3
size: .
D: TRBD2
V: TRBV5-1
CDR3: CASSSLAGGGTDTQYF
DNA: TGCGCCAGCAGCTCCCTAGCGGGAGGGGGCACAGATACGCAGTATTTT

J: TRBJ2-3
size: few
D: TRBD2
V: TRBV18
CDR3: CASRSGGSTDTQYF
DNA: TGTGCCAGCCGTAGCGGGGGCAGCACAGATACGCAGTATTTT

J: TRBJ1-2
size: .
D: .
V: TRBV7-2
CDR3: CASSLSPTGGYTF
DNA: TGTGCCAGCAGCTTATCTCCGACGGGAGGCTACACCTTC

J: TRBJ2-1
size: .
D: .
V: TRBV9
CDR3: CASSGEGGQNYNEQFF
DNA: TGTGCCAGCAGCGGCGAGGGGGGACAGAACTACAATGAGCAGTTCTTC

J: TRBJ2-7
size: .
D: .
V: TRBV15
CDR3: CATSRDTADSYEQYF
DNA: TGTGCCACCAGCAGAGACACCGCGGACTCCTACGAGCAGTACTTC

J: TRBJ1-2
size: .
D: TRBD1
V: TRBV6-5
CDR3: CASSYSVGGQDGYTF
DNA: TGTGCCAGCAGTTACTCTGTAGGGGGCCAAGATGGCTACACCTTC

J: TRBJ2-1
size: .
D: .
V: TRBV19
CDR3: CASSRRGGSLADEQFF
DNA: TGTGCCAGTAGTAGGCGGGGCGGGTCCTTGGCCGATGAGCAGTTCTTC

J: TRBJ2-1
size: few
D: .
V: TRBV11-2
CDR3: CASSLTGIDEQFF
DNA: TGTGCCAGCAGCTTAACGGGGATCGATGAGCAGTTCTTC

J: TRBJ1-1
size: few
D: .
V: TRBV30
CDR3: CAWSLGTPNTEAFF
DNA: TGTGCCTGGAGTCTCGGGACACCGAACACTGAAGCTTTCTTT

J: TRBJ2-1
size: .
D: TRBD2
V: TRBV4-1
CDR3: CASSQDRGMGTSGGNEQFF
DNA: TGCGCCAGCAGCCAAGATAGGGGAATGGGGACTAGCGGGGGTAATGAGCAGTTCTTC